Presented here are 6 T cell receptor beta chains from one specimen sequenced in a study of shared clonotypes between healthy human individuals. Assay: immunoSEQ multiplex PCR; the TCRdb copy retains only in-frame clones and omits some. The sample includes under 1,900,000 clones, 98% of them seen just once. The sample consisted of naive CD4+ T cells sorted from blood. Regarding subset: CD45RA+ positively selected. These receptor sequences come from a man aged 25 to 40 in good health.

The CDR3 DNA is TGTGCCAGCTCCCCGGGACAGGAGGGCAATGAGCAGTTCTTC. This encodes CASSPGQEGNEQFF. The chain links TRBV18 to TRBJ2-1, with TRBD1 identical over 8 bases. Germline V gene lookup returns CDR1 KGHSH and CDR2 LQKENI. The V gene end was trimmed by 6 bases and the J gene end by 6 bases; junction bases not matched to a gene: 7. The CDR3 loop spans 14 amino acids.

The rearrangement joins TRBV2 to TRBJ2-3; TRBD2 matches 14 bases. The V gene's germline CDR1 is SNHLY and CDR2 FYNNEI. The CDR3 is 15 amino acids. Trimming cost V 10 bases and J 3 bases; bases outside gene matches: 6. This CDR3 reads CANMGLAGVTDTQYF. CDR3 bases: TGTGCCAACATGGGACTAGCGGGAGTTACAGATACGCAGTATTTT.

CDR3 sequence: CASYGEGPLSNQPQHF. CDR3 nucleotides: TGTGCCAGTTACGGCGAGGGGCCGTTGAGTAACCAGCCCCAGCATTTT. The V call is TRBV19, the J call TRBJ1-5, with D perhaps matching TRBD1 (5 bases). Trimming took 8 bases from V and 7 from J, leaving 24 bases between them. Per the germline V gene, CDR1 is LNHDA and CDR2 is SQIVND (reference sequence). CDR3 length equals 16 residues.

The genes are TRBV27 and TRBJ2-7; the D is unclear. CDR1 MNHEY and CDR2 SMNVEV come from the germline V gene (reference sequence). This CDR3 is 15 amino acids long. The V gene lost 3 bases and the J gene lost 5 bases, with 17 bases spanning the gap. CDR3 sequence reads: CASSFAQASRNEQYF. The CDR3 nucleotides read TGTGCCAGCAGTTTTGCTCAGGCTAGTCGAAACGAGCAGTACTTC.

On this clone: Different DNA sequences within this sample yield the same CDR3. The V and J genes are TRBV18 and TRBJ2-7; 8 bases agree with TRBD1. The CDR3 is made up of 13 amino acids. From germline, CDR1 is KGHSH and CDR2 LQKENI. J was trimmed by 4 bases and V by 6 bases; bases with no gene match: 5. DNA for the CDR3: TGTGCCAGCTCGCCATGGACAGGGTACGAGCAGTACTTC. Protein sequence: CASSPWTGYEQYF. Full variable domain (outside the CDR3, taken from reference TRBV18 and TRBJ2-7): NAGVMQNPRHLVRRRGQEARLRCSPMKGHSHVYWYRQLPEEGLKFMVYLQKENIIDESGMPKERFSAEFPKEGPSILRIQQVVRGDSAAYFCASSPWTGYEQYFGPGTRLTVT.

This clone has a single count. At one of its ends the junction is not consistent with the germline gene, which may arise from a read error. This chain links TRBV2 with TRBJ2-2; D is uncertain. There are 13 residues in the CDR3. Germline V CDR1 and CDR2: SNHLY, FYNNEI. The CDR3 spells CASREERPGELFF. As DNA, the CDR3 is TGTGCCAGCAGGGAAGAACGCCCCGGGGAGCTGTTTTTT.